This is a list of T cell receptor beta chains from one sample in a study of beta chain features in type 1 diabetes. TCRdb's table, derived via immunoSEQ multiplex PCR, lists solely in-frame clones and lacks some. In the table there are over 600,000 clones, roughly an eighth of which are singletons. Sample: naive CD4+ T cells from blood. The receptors originated from a man aged 30 to 39 with type 1 diabetes. The CDR3 runs from the conserved cysteine through the conserved F or W. A D gene is named only where the DNA matches it firmly. Some rows mark clone size as missing; the rest say once, few, many or name a class of expanded clone.

d_call j_call clone_size v_call cdr3_aa cdr3_nt
. TRBJ2-3 . TRBV9 CASSVDTDTQYF TGTGCCAGCAGCGTTGATACAGATACGCAGTATTTT
. TRBJ1-2 . TRBV5-4 CASSFPGLANYGYTF TGTGCCAGCAGCTTCCCGGGTTTAGCTAACTATGGCTACACCTTC
TRBD1 TRBJ2-2 few TRBV28 CASSEDQGTGPLTTNTGELFF TGTGCCAGCAGTGAAGACCAAGGGACAGGGCCCCTTACTACGAACACCGGGGAGCTGTTTTTT
. TRBJ2-7 few TRBV5-1 CASSWAPGGTEQYF TGCGCCAGCAGCTGGGCCCCCGGAGGTACCGAGCAGTACTTC
TRBD1 TRBJ1-5 few TRBV2 CASSEAHRGGHQPQHF TGTGCCAGCAGTGAAGCGCACAGGGGCGGACATCAGCCCCAGCATTTT
TRBD1 TRBJ1-6 . TRBV30 CAWSAPTGTGQSPLHF TGTGCCTGGAGTGCACCAACCGGGACAGGGCAATCACCCCTCCACTTT
. TRBJ1-2 few TRBV7-2 CASSLVEGLNYGYTF TGTGCCAGCAGCTTAGTGGAAGGGCTTAACTATGGCTACACCTTC
TRBD1 TRBJ2-7 . TRBV5-1 CASSTSGTGPYEQYF TGCGCCAGCAGCACTTCCGGGACAGGTCCCTACGAGCAGTACTTC
. TRBJ1-1 few TRBV18 CASSPMNVGSQNTEAFF TGTGCCAGCTCACCGATGAACGTGGGGAGTCAGAACACTGAAGCTTTCTTT
TRBD1 TRBJ2-6 few TRBV5-1 CASSIGGQGPPSGANVLTF TGCGCCAGCAGCATAGGGGGACAGGGTCCCCCCTCAGGGGCCAACGTCCTGACTTTC
. TRBJ2-1 . TRBV25-1 CASSDRDWSYNEQFF TGTGCCAGCAGTGACCGGGACTGGTCCTACAATGAGCAGTTCTTC
. TRBJ2-7 few TRBV10-3 CAISVAAGAYYEQYF TGTGCCATCAGTGTAGCTGCGGGTGCCTACTACGAGCAGTACTTC
TRBD2 TRBJ2-3 few TRBV2 CASQQSTSGMDTQYF TGTGCCAGCCAACAATCTACTAGCGGGATGGATACGCAGTATTTT
. TRBJ1-4 few TRBV19 CASSIPGGKLFF TGTGCCAGTAGTATCCCGGGGGGAAAACTGTTTTTT
. TRBJ2-1 . TRBV7-2 CASSPPMNGEQFF TGTGCCAGCAGCCCACCGATGAACGGGGAGCAGTTCTTC
. TRBJ2-3 . TRBV11-2 CASSLTGRIDTQYF TGTGCCAGCAGCTTAACAGGGAGGATAGATACGCAGTATTTT
. TRBJ1-5 . TRBV14 CASSQVLGQPQHF TGTGCCAGCAGCCAAGTGTTGGGTCAGCCCCAGCATTTT
TRBD2 TRBJ2-5 few TRBV30 CAWSRLAGGQETQYF TGTGCCTGGAGCCGACTAGCGGGGGGCCAAGAGACCCAGTACTTC
. TRBJ2-2 few TRBV6-5 CASSSDTGELFF TGTGCCAGCAGTTCCGACACCGGGGAGCTGTTTTTT
. TRBJ1-1 few TRBV7-8 CASSLERAKWAEAFF TGTGCCAGCAGCTTAGAAAGGGCAAAATGGGCTGAAGCTTTCTTT
. TRBJ1-1 . TRBV5-4 CASSSAGNTEAFF TGTGCCAGCAGTTCCGCAGGGAACACTGAAGCTTTCTTT
. TRBJ1-5 . TRBV27 CASSLFTGSNQPQHF TGTGCCAGCAGTTTATTTACAGGCAGCAATCAGCCCCAGCATTTT
. TRBJ2-7 . TRBV25-1 CASSEQASSYEQYF TGTGCCAGCAGTGAACAGGCCAGCTCCTACGAGCAGTACTTC
. TRBJ1-2 few TRBV5-1 CASSLDNSGLGNYGYTF TGCGCCAGCAGCTTGGACAACTCGGGGTTGGGGAACTATGGCTACACCTTC
. TRBJ2-3 . TRBV27 CASSPYGALGTDTQYF TGTGCCAGCAGTCCATACGGGGCCCTGGGCACAGATACGCAGTATTTT
. TRBJ2-7 . TRBV27 CASSLRDGFFEQYF TGTGCCAGCAGTCTCCGGGACGGCTTCTTCGAGCAGTACTTC
. TRBJ2-7 few TRBV5-1 CASSSSGTLSYEQYF TGCGCCAGCAGCTCCTCCGGGACACTCTCCTACGAGCAGTACTTC
. TRBJ2-5 . TRBV29-1 CSVDPQKETQYF TGCAGCGTTGACCCACAGAAAGAGACCCAGTACTTC
. TRBJ2-7 few TRBV9 CASSVGQERYEQYF TGTGCCAGCAGCGTAGGACAGGAGCGCTACGAGCAGTACTTC
TRBD1 TRBJ1-2 . TRBV6-5 CASSNTGTGGLGYTF TGTGCCAGCAGTAATACCGGGACAGGGGGTCTCGGCTACACCTTC
. TRBJ2-5 . TRBV11-2 CASSLVGALQETQYF TGTGCCAGCAGCTTAGTAGGGGCACTCCAAGAGACCCAGTACTTC
. TRBJ2-5 few TRBV7-2 CASSLDGQETQYF TGTGCCAGCAGCTTAGACGGACAAGAGACCCAGTACTTC
. TRBJ1-1 few TRBV4-2 CASSHGTGTSEAFF TGTGCCAGCAGCCATGGAACAGGGACTTCCGAAGCTTTCTTT
. TRBJ1-6 few TRBV30 CAWRDRDVGTGDSPLHF TGTGCCTGGAGGGACCGGGACGTCGGCACGGGGGATTCACCCCTCCACTTT
. TRBJ2-5 few TRBV7-2 CASSLGGTSIQETQYF TGTGCCAGCAGCTTAGGGGGGACAAGCATCCAAGAGACCCAGTACTTC
. TRBJ2-7 few TRBV7-2 CASSLGQNYEQYF TGTGCCAGCAGCTTAGGGCAGAACTACGAGCAGTACTTC
TRBD2 TRBJ2-1 . TRBV4-3 CASSQVGLAAYNEQFF TGCGCCAGCAGCCAAGTCGGACTAGCGGCGTACAATGAGCAGTTCTTC